The clone carrying this TCR beta chain was seen at least ten times. Per germline, CDR1 MNHEY and CDR2 SVGAGI. The J segment lost 3 bases and the V segment lost 5 bases, leaving 16 bases of the junction unmatched. The CDR3 spans 19 residues. This sample was included in a study of human T cells and chemical hapten exposure. Time point indicated: patch test 1, 2 weeks after DPC sensitization. The treatment is: therapeutic diphenylcyclopropenone sensitization with weekly scalp DPC. TCRdb reprocessed the RACE reads with MiXCR, giving one entry per CDR3 protein. The sample consists of tens of thousands of distinct CDR3 sequences, 9.8% of them appearing once.

This chain links TRBV6-5 with TRBJ2-2; TRBD1 aligns across 9 bases. The material sequenced was whole blood, taken in connection with sensitization to the hapten diphenylcyclopropenone (DPC). The sequence was collected from a woman aged 40 to 50 with alopecia areata. Some clones in this sample may be carry-over from other donors' samples. CDR3 DNA sequence: TGTGCCAGCAGTAGAAAGGTCTTCGGGACAGGGACGGACACCGGGGAGCTGTTTTTT. It codes for CASSRKVFGTGTDTGELFF.